This T cell receptor (beta chain) was captured by sequencing in a study of T cells in women clearing cervical HPV infection. Whole-study context: Women with histologically confirmed HPV16-related CIN3 or worse, 2 with invasive cancer, served as cases. Only a few women had HLA typing results available.

Study-wide findings and caveats: Cases carried less TRBV6-7 than controls: approximately 0.1% versus 0.16%.

CDR3 length equals 14 residues. Germline CDR1 SGHKS, CDR2 YYEKEE (reference sequence). The ends were cut back, 3 bases at V and 5 bases at J, with 12 bases in the middle. Details on this clone: Its matching antigen is unknown. The read ends 3 residues before the CDR3 terminus; that terminus is restored from the germline J gene.

TCRdb keeps only in-frame clones here, not all; method: immunoSEQ multiplex PCR. This sample's table reports tens of thousands of clones. The source material was blood buffy coat. V gene TRBV5-5 combines with J gene TRBJ1-5; D call uncertain. This TCR came from a woman aged 18-69 years with a cervical HPV16 infection that either progressed to CIN3+ or cleared (not recorded which). The CDR3 DNA, read in part, is TGTGCCAGCAGCTCAGCACAGAGCCATCAGCCC. Its protein is CASSSAQSHQP. From start to end, the CDR3 is CASSSAQSHQPQHF.